The T cell receptor (beta chain) described here comes from a study of human T cells and chemical hapten exposure. Study information: Weekly diphenylcyclopropenone doses were given to patients' scalps across the roughly 25-week study. Study findings and constraints: TCRs above 1 in 1000 frequency did not change with DPC sensitization.

This clonotype was detected only a few times. What it binds is unknown. Documented time point: patch test 2, 6 weeks after DPC sensitization. As for treatment: therapeutic diphenylcyclopropenone sensitization with weekly scalp DPC. CDR1 and CDR2 from the germline V gene are SGHVS and FNYEAQ. V was clipped by 2 bases and J by 2 bases, with 9 bases between them. This CDR3 spans 14 amino acids. MiXCR, applied by TCRdb to the RACE reads, yields one record per CDR3 protein. The table lists 69,000 or so distinct CDR3 sequences, about 9.4% of them singletons, with 6.8% in the top ten. The chain couples TRBV7-6 to TRBJ1-1; D remains ambiguous. The source material was whole blood, sampled in connection with sensitization to the hapten diphenylcyclopropenone (DPC). The sequence came from a woman aged 45-59 years with alopecia areata. Some clones in this sample may be carry-over from other donors' samples. The DNA for the CDR3 is TGTGCCAGCAGCTTAACAGTAAGCAACACTGAAGCTTTCTTT. Translated, it gives CASSLTVSNTEAFF.